The T cell receptor (beta chain) under discussion was sequenced for a study of T cells after yellow fever vaccination. Study-wide background: With SMART-Seq v4 Ultra Low Input, the fractions containing low cell numbers were prepared.

A process of 5'RACE template switching, which added a universal primer site and UMIs, was used to make TCR cDNA. MiXCR was run by TCRdb on the 5' RACE reads, yielding one entry per CDR3 protein. This sample yields some 600,000 distinct CDR3 sequences, of which roughly 12% are seen a single time; 15% belongs to the top ten. Comments on this clonotype: Antigen unknown.

Study observations and caveats: It was a small share of clonotypes that appeared in both CD4 and CD8 compartments. In post-booster samples, most primary-vaccination clones reappeared (roughly 96% CD4, roughly 88% CD8).

Germline assignment: CDR1 MDHEN and CDR2 SYDVKM. V lost 2 bases and J 10 bases, leaving 9 bases between the germline ends. The CDR3 is 12 amino acids. This receptor was identified in a man aged 30-40 years who received the YFV17D yellow fever vaccine. J is TRBJ2-1 and V is TRBV28; no clear D. The material was PBMCs, obtained on the day of the yellow fever booster vaccination. CDR3 residues: CASSLIRDEQFF. The DNA for the CDR3 is TGTGCCAGCAGTTTAATCCGAGACGAGCAGTTCTTC.